This T cell receptor (beta chain) was obtained from a study of T cells in Graves' hyperthyroidism and ophthalmopathy. The overall study: Staff took peripheral blood when the initial diagnosis was made, before any treatment began.

For Graves' hyperthyroidism to be stable, ophthalmopathy could not progress within 18 months. Out of about 10 ml of fresh peripheral blood came the PBMCs. The length of the CDR3 is 12 residues. The V and J ends lost 6 bases and 6 bases, in that order; junction bases with no gene match: 2. Per germline, CDR1 WNHNN and CDR2 SYGVQD (reference sequence). What was amplified from RNA transcripts were TCR beta CDR3 regions. HTBI primers were employed in a first-round RT-PCR of the TCR CDR3. TCRdb reprocessed the multiplex PCR reads with MiXCR, giving one entry per CDR3 protein. The sample records fewer than 550,000 distinct CDR3 sequences, 15% to 19% being singletons.

This sequence originates from a woman under 30 with Graves' hyperthyroidism. V usage is TRBV10-1 and J usage is TRBJ1-1; 9 bases agree with TRBD1. Sequencing was performed on blood. CDR3 residues: CASRGTGPEAFF. The CDR3 DNA follows: TGCGCCAGCAGGGGGACAGGGCCTGAAGCTTTCTTT.